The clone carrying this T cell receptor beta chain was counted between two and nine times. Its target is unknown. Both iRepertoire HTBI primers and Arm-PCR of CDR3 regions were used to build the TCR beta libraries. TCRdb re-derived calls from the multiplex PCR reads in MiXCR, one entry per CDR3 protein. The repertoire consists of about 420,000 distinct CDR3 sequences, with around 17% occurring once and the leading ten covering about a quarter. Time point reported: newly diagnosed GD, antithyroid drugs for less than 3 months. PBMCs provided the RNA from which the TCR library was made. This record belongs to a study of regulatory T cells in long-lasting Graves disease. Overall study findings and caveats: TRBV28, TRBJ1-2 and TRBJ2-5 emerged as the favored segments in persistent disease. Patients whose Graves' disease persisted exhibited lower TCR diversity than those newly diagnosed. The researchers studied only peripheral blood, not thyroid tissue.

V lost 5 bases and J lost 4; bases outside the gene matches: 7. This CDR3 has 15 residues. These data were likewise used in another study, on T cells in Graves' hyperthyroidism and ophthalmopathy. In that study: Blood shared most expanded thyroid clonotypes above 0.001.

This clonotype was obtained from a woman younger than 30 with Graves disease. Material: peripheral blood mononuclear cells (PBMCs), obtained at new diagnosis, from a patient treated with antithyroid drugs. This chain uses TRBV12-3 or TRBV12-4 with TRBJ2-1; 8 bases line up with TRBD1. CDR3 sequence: CASSLRQGQYNEQFF. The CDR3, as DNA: TGTGCCAGCAGTCTAAGACAGGGGCAGTACAATGAGCAGTTCTTC.